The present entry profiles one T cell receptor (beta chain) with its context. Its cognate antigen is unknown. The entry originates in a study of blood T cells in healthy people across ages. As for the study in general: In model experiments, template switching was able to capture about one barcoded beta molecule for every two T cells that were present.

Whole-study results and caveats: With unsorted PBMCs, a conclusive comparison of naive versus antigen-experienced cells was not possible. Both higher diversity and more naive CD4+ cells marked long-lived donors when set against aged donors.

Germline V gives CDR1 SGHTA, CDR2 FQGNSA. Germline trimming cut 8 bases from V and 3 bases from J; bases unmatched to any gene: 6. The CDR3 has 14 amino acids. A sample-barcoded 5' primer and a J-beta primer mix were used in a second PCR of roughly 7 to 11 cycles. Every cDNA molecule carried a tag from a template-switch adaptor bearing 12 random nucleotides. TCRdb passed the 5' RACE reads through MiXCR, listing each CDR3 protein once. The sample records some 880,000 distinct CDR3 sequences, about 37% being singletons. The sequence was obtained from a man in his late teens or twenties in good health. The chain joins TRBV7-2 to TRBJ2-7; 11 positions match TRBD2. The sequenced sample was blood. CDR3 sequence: CASGLAGGFYEQYF. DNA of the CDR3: TGTGCCAGCGGTCTAGCGGGGGGATTCTACGAGCAGTACTTC.